Listed below are T cell receptor beta chains from one sample, sequenced in a study of blood T cell repertoires in COVID-19. Measured with immunoSEQ multiplex PCR; TCRdb has only the in-frame clones, and not every one. The top ten clones hold 2.4% of a sample with under 150,000 clones, about 80% of them seen once. Sequencing was carried out using PBMCs or T cells enriched from blood (not recorded which). The receptor source for this set is a man aged 40-49 years with acute COVID-19. Each CDR3 is given with its conserved first and last residue. Each record gives: V gene, clone size, CDR3 protein. Some rows mark clone size as missing; the rest say once, few, many or name a class of expanded clone.

>TRBV30|once
CAWSVQDGNQPQHF
>TRBV30|NA
CAWRRAGQGDQPQHF
>TRBV10-3|NA
CAISPGGAYEQYF
>TRBV7-6|once
CASSLSETGEQYF
>TRBV10-3|NA
CAISAGGQSPYEQYF
>TRBV19|NA
CASSIAGTANTEAFF
>TRBV2|NA
CANQGNTEAFF
>TRBV7-2|NA
CASSSTYEQYF
>TRBV28|NA
CASSQGGISTEAFF
>TRBV2|NA
CASSGQGAGIEKLFF
>TRBV9|NA
CASSLQADNSPLHF
>TRBV27|NA
CASSSPGLLSYEQYF
>TRBV5-8|NA
CASSSRLANTGELFF
>TRBV28|NA
CASSSPLRGKDGYTF
>TRBV5-1|NA
CASSLGTGYGNTIYF
>TRBV7-2|NA
CASSLDFGGGSYEQYF
>TRBV23-1|NA
CASSRGIYNEQFF
>TRBV28|NA
CASSLNTGRNTEAFF
>TRBV7-2|NA
CASKRRETQYF
>TRBV2|once
CASSDLFILF
>TRBV19|NA
CASTRAQANQPQHF
>TRBV10-2|once
CASSERVDTIYF
>TRBV2|NA
CASSEYATSGGAADTGELFF
>TRBV29-1|NA
CSVEDPEGTEAFF
>TRBV10-3|NA
CAIRPGLADNEQFF
>TRBV3-1/TRBV3-2|once
CASSQLRRDYSGNEQFF
>TRBV19|NA
CASSIQGRSSYNEQFF
>TRBV7-3|NA
CASSARGLAGGINTGELFF
>TRBV2|NA
CASITQGDSPLHF
>TRBV28|NA
CASSSTGGMNTEAFF
>TRBV6-5|NA
CASSYRPSGLTYEQYF
>TRBV6-5|NA
CASSSPDRPYGEQYF
>TRBV7-2|NA
CASSLQVPVTEAFF
>TRBV7-2|NA
CASSPGGGGSDTQYF
>TRBV19|NA
CASSIVSDRYNEQFF
>TRBV7-6|NA
CASSLGTTPSYNEQFF
>TRBV6-6|NA
CASSYSKPRGEDGYTF
>TRBV3-1/TRBV3-2|NA
CASSQIGHGDYNEQFF
>TRBV19|NA
CASSPSDRPFYEQYF
>TRBV29-1|NA
CSVVLGLRAFF
>TRBV11-2|NA
CASSLTGVGKTPLHF
>TRBV29-1|NA
CSVDDYNYGYTF
>TRBV6-6|NA
CATSSGSSYEQYF
>TRBV7-2|NA
CASRPPGLSTDTQYF
>TRBV3-1/TRBV3-2|few
CASSQDSGGLNNSPLHF
>TRBV6-5|NA
CASIGRNYGYTF
>TRBV19|NA
CASSIWATGANYGYTF
>TRBV19|NA
CASSIGQGYEQYF
>TRBV7-8|few
CASSPARGEQYF
>TRBV7-2|NA
CASSPRQGADEKLFF